This T cell receptor (beta chain) emerged from a study of regulatory T cells in long-lasting Graves disease. The CDR3 is 15 residues long. Germline loops: CDR1 MNHEY, CDR2 SVGEGT. With V trimmed by 10 bases and J by 5 bases, 11 bases remained unmatched. This clonotype came up a few times. Both iRepertoire HTBI primers and Arm-PCR of CDR3 regions were used to build the TCR beta libraries. TCRdb ran MiXCR on the multiplex PCR reads and lists one entry per CDR3 protein. This sample has 400,000 to 500,000 distinct CDR3 sequences, with 20% to 25% found just once. As for time point: persistent/refractory GD, antithyroid drugs over 5 years with positive TRAb. RNA extracted from PBMCs served as the sequencing template.

The V call is TRBV6-2 or TRBV6-3, the J call TRBJ2-3; 11 nucleotides align to TRBD2. The sequence was collected from a female donor with Graves disease. The sample here was peripheral blood mononuclear cells (PBMCs), taken when the disease was refractory, from a patient treated with antithyroid drugs. CDR3 DNA: TGTGCCACAAAGGAACTAGCGGGAGTGGGAGATACGCAGTATTTT. It encodes CATKELAGVGDTQYF.